This TCR beta chain was documented in a study of cytotoxic CD8 clonotypes in ibrutinib-treated CLL. Overall study context: Partial responses totalled roughly 24 and complete responses 2; after median around 74 months, roughly 14 remained remitted and roughly twelve progressed. The average sample held roughly 250,000 productive templates and fewer than 100,000 productive rearrangements.

Sequencing used immunoSEQ multiplex PCR; TCRdb keeps in-frame clones, though not all of them. Altogether 40,000 or so clones are present, less than 85% being singletons, with the ten largest covering 10%. Points from the study as a whole: Contraction or stability on treatment was seen for public clonotypes, which were uncommon.

Concerning this clone: As yet, its antigen is unknown.

The V and J ends lost 4 bases and 3 bases respectively, with 9 bases between them. The CDR3 loop spans 14 amino acids. Per the germline V gene, CDR1 is LNHDA and CDR2 is SQIVND (reference sequence). The receptor's source is a human donor with chronic lymphocytic leukemia. The V and J genes are TRBV19 and TRBJ2-2, with D perhaps TRBD1 (5 bases). This sample comprised PBMCs, obtained at disease progression, from a patient treated with ibrutinib. The CDR3 DNA is TGTGCCAGTAGTAGCCAGGGTGACACCGGGGAGCTGTTTTTT. This codes for CASSSQGDTGELFF.